This T cell receptor (beta chain) was observed in a study of CD8 T cells in Susac syndrome (dated by TCRdb to about 2019). Regarding the research as a whole: Whether CD8+ T cell activation and differentiation in Susac syndrome was antigen driven was tested using repertoire sequencing. The clonality of the CD8+ T cell repertoire was compared across approximately eleven healthy donors, some 14 Susac syndrome patients and about 15 multiple sclerosis patients.

Beyond this particular receptor, the publication reports: The study acknowledged that relatively few individuals were included in the TCR sequencing and HLA analysis.

RNA was extracted using the RNeasy kit, and about 0.5 to 1 ug of the RNA was reverse transcribed with random hexamers. The immunoSEQ multiplex PCR assay, which covers 54 Vbeta and 13 Jbeta segments, was used to amplify TCR beta CDR3 regions. Bias from PCR amplification was corrected by using a synthetic template baseline for primer optimization and for computational correction. Processing in the source paper ran as follows. Reads were annotated to V, D and J genes according to IMGT and were analyzed with immunoSEQ Analyzer, with only productive sequences retained. To calculate clonality, Shannon entropy was normalized by log2 of the number of productive unique sequences and then subtracted from one. Public and private clones were assessed among the 100 most prevalent clones of each patient and control. Clones were defined as Susac-specific if absent from the healthy and MS cohorts, from approximately 1,100 published viral clones and from other ImmuneACCESS disease sequences. TCRdb trimmed public reads at Q25 via fastp, called clones via MiXCR and kept in-frame beta chains. When rows share a CDR3 protein, they turn into one entry using the most common DNA and genes. The V and J calls, along with clone size, are taken from TCRdb and not from the paper's own processing. The sample table shows approximately 280,000 distinct CDR3 sequences, and 70% to 90% are seen once. The ten largest clones represent 0.11% of the sample.

High-throughput TCR beta sequencing profiled peripheral blood CD8+ and CD4+ T cells from healthy donors, Susac syndrome patients and multiple sclerosis patients. Multiple sclerosis controls were treatment-naive patients with stable or active relapsing-remitting disease fulfilling revised McDonald criteria. CD8+ TEMRA cells were enriched by FACS, while bulk CD8+ and CD4+ T cells were purified by magnetic negative isolation. Blood was collected in EDTA tubes and processed within 24 hours, with PBMCs isolated through density gradient centrifugation. PBMCs intended for TCR sequencing were cryopreserved in liquid nitrogen and were subsequently thawed in a 37 degrees C water bath. The sorted or isolated CD4+, CD8+ and CD8+ TEMRA cells reached a purity of at least 90%. Counted from cysteine to phenylalanine, this CDR3 has 14 amino acids. The CDR3 DNA has 42 bases and is translated from base 1. V and J are truncated by 11 bases and 4 bases respectively, leaving an intervening sequence of 17 bases. CDR1 and CDR2 (SNHLY, FYNNEI) derive from the germline V gene.

Turning to this clonotype: What antigen it recognizes has not been identified. Base qualities are not at hand, and no much larger clone is one base apart.

The sequenced material came from CD8+ T cells from PBMCs. Recombination connected TRBV2 to TRBJ2-2; the D region possibly corresponds to TRBD2 (6 bases align). This clonotype was sampled from a human donor with multiple sclerosis. The CDR3 amino acid sequence is: CALRRGTPTGELFF. The DNA is as follows: TGTGCCCTCAGGAGGGGCACCCCCACCGGGGAGCTGTTTTTT.